A single T cell receptor beta chain is shown here with its context. Its binding antigen is unknown. Per-base quality was not reported, and no clone a single base away is much larger than it. The data belong to a study of blood T cell repertoires in COVID-19 (TCRdb year 2020). For the wider study: Samples covering the acute and convalescent phases of COVID-19 were provided by collaborators in the United States, Italy and Spain. The prospective study material was composed of cDNA or gDNA derived from T cells, B-cell-depleted T cells, or PBMCs. Subjects who had been exposed to COVID-19, were actively infected with it, or had recovered from it provided the deeply sampled blood TCRbeta repertoires that made up the dataset. A freely available public database, intended as a resource for researchers studying the immune response to SARS-CoV-2, is where the repertoires were released. The samples were drawn from the first 160 participants of the ongoing ImmuneRACE study and from 1,254 subjects provided by 6 global collaborators. Nearly every sample came with metadata listing a de-identified subject ID, COVID-19 status, age in years and sex. Where available, HLA class I and class II types were taken from metadata supplied by the sample provider and were not determined by assay-based typing. Here is what the overall study found, with its caveats: The amount of clinical and demographic metadata varied by source and participant and was provided uncurated.

From cysteine to phenylalanine, the CDR3 is 14 amino acids long. The CDR3 DNA has 42 bases and is translated from base 1. Trimming removed 2 bases from V and 5 bases from J, leaving 13 bases between the germline ends. From the germline V gene, CDR1 is SGHDT and CDR2 is YYEEEE. Each collaborating institution followed its own protocols to collect whole blood in K2EDTA tubes. Collaborator samples were shipped for TCRbeta analysis as frozen whole blood, isolated PBMCs, or DNA extracted from either sample type. TCRbeta CDR3 regions were amplified from genomic DNA by means of the immunoSEQ Assay, a bias-controlled multiplex PCR. In the paper's pipeline: Within the assay, amplification of reference gene primers was used to estimate how many nucleated cells each sample contained. To quantify the absolute abundance of each unique TCRbeta CDR3 rearrangement, sequence reads were collapsed and filtered. For each sample, productive Simpson clonality was calculated by taking the square root of Simpson's diversity index across productive rearrangements. This is the immuneACCESS table as TCRdb keeps it, with only in-frame sequences that have V and J called. A part of the clones is gone; compared with another copy, unresolved V genes explain less than half, and the rest is unexplained. V, J and clone size are taken as reported in that table, and D and trimming were inferred from the DNA itself. The sample data list tens of thousands of clones, and approximately 80% of these were observed just once. Roughly 2.2% of the sample lies in the top ten.

Rearrangement joined TRBV5-6 to TRBJ2-5; TRBD1 is a weak D gene call, 6 bases matching. This TCR was recovered from a woman aged 70-85 years with acute or convalescent COVID-19. The sequencing sample was made of peripheral blood. The sequenced DNA: TGTGCCAGCAGCTTTCGCAATCAGGGGGAGACCCAGTACTTC. This translates into CASSFRNQGETQYF.